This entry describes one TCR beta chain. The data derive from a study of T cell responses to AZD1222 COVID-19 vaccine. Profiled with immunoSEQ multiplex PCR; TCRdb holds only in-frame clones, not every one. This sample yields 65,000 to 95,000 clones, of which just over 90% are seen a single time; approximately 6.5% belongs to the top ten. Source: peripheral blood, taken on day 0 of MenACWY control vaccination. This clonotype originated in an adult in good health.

CDR3 in DNA: TGTGCCAGCAGTTTCGGACCAATTGAGGGCTACACCTTC. Its translation: CASSFGPIEGYTF. The chain couples TRBV7-9 to TRBJ1-2; no reliable D call. The CDR3 covers 13 residues. Trimming shortened V by 6 bases and J by 8 bases, and 16 bases separated the two germline ends. Germline CDR1 reads SEHNR; CDR2 reads FQNEAQ (reference sequence).